These 29 T cell receptor beta chains were sequenced from one sample in a study of cytomegalovirus exposure and HLA in healthy donors. It was with 60 Vbeta and 13 Jbeta primers that the PCR ran. Assay used: immunoSEQ multiplex PCR; TCRdb lists only in-frame clones, some missing. The sample records 130,000 or so clones, 70% to 80% being singletons. Sequenced material: PBMCs. All receptors derive from a female donor in good health and CMV-seronegative.

The chain links TRBV2 to TRBJ1-2, with a weak D call TRBD1 (6 bases). V lost 0 bases and J 5 bases, leaving 10 bases between the germline ends. In germline, CDR1 is SNHLY, CDR2 FYNNEI. The CDR3 length is 14 residues. The CDR3 reads CASSEAHRDYGYTF. The CDR3 DNA is TGTGCCAGCAGTGAAGCGCACAGGGATTATGGCTACACCTTC.

This rearrangement joins TRBV28 to TRBJ2-1; D remains unclear. Trimming stripped 3 bases from V and 4 bases from J, with 10 bases between. The CDR3 contains 14 residues. Germline lookup yields CDR1 MDHEN and CDR2 SYDVKM. CDR3 region: CASSFKQQYNEQFF. The CDR3 bases are TGTGCCAGCAGTTTTAAGCAACAGTACAATGAGCAGTTCTTC.

V usage is TRBV7-2 and J usage is TRBJ1-4; D remains ambiguous. Germline loops: CDR1 SGHTA, CDR2 FQGNSA. The ends were cut back, 1 base at V and 5 bases at J, with 20 bases in the middle. The CDR3 totals 18 residues. The CDR3: CASSLVGGSRGPNEKLFF. In DNA form, the CDR3 reads TGTGCCAGCAGCTTAGTGGGTGGATCTAGAGGTCCCAATGAAAAACTGTTTTTT.

This clone was recorded once. The chain links TRBV4-1 to TRBJ2-5, with TRBD2 as a possible D gene (5 bases). The CDR3 covers 13 residues. V was shortened by 4 bases and J by 7 bases, with 13 bases between the two germline ends. CDR1 is MGHRA and CDR2 is YSYEKL in the germline V gene. CDR3 sequence reads: CASSPGEWGTQYF. The DNA for the CDR3 is TGCGCCAGCAGCCCCGGGGAGTGGGGGACCCAGTACTTC.

The gene calls are TRBV5-8 and TRBJ2-5; maybe TRBD2 (5 bases). Germline CDR1 is SGHTS and CDR2 is YDEGEE. V dropped 4 bases and J dropped 2 bases, with 12 bases sitting between them. The CDR3 length is 14 residues. CDR3 coding DNA: TGTGCCAGCAGCCCCGGACTGATACAAGAGACCCAGTACTTC. Translation gives CASSPGLIQETQYF.

The rearrangement links TRBV18 to TRBJ2-1; 10 bases are shared with TRBD1. This CDR3 is built from 14 residues. Germline CDR1 reads KGHSH; CDR2 reads LQKENI. Germline trimming cut 3 bases from V and 8 bases from J; bases unmatched to any gene: 4. The CDR3 DNA sequence: TGTGCCAGCTCACCGACAGGGGGCCTAGATGAGCAGTTCTTC. It specifies CASSPTGGLDEQFF.

The sample holds a few counts of this clone. This chain uses TRBV6-1 with TRBJ1-2; D perhaps matches TRBD1 (5 bases). V was clipped by 6 bases and J by 3 bases, with 17 bases between them. Germline CDR1 is MNHNS and CDR2 is SASEGT. The CDR3 covers 15 residues. The CDR3 loop is CASRSGQGGDYGYTF. The CDR3 DNA sequence: TGTGCCAGCAGATCAGGGCAGGGAGGGGACTATGGCTACACCTTC.

The chain links TRBV9 to TRBJ2-1; possibly TRBD1 for D (6 bases). V was shortened by 8 bases and J by 4 bases, with 19 bases between the two germline ends. Germline V gene lookup returns CDR1 SGDLS and CDR2 YYNGEE. The CDR3 length is 15 residues. Here the CDR3 DNA reads TGTGCCAGTTCCCCCCCGGGACAACAATACAATGAGCAGTTCTTC. This encodes CASSPPGQQYNEQFF.

The chain links TRBV18 to TRBJ1-1; a possible D gene is TRBD1 (6 bases). The CDR3 is 16 residues long. Germline-derived CDR1 and CDR2 are KGHSH and LQKENI. The V end was cut by 4 bases, the J end by 5 bases, with 20 bases between. CDR3 region: CASSRGARSQGTEAFF. The CDR3 DNA is TGTGCCAGCTCACGAGGGGCTAGGTCCCAGGGGACTGAAGCTTTCTTT. The whole variable domain, filled in from reference TRBV18 and TRBJ1-1, reads NAGVMQNPRHLVRRRGQEARLRCSPMKGHSHVYWYRQLPEEGLKFMVYLQKENIIDESGMPKERFSAEFPKEGPSILRIQQVVRGDSAAYFCASSRGARSQGTEAFFGQGTRLTVV.

V is TRBV7-9 and J is TRBJ1-1; D is possibly TRBD1 (5 bases). Trimming removed 1 base at V and 1 base at J, with 7 bases between. Germline assignment: CDR1 SEHNR and CDR2 FQNEAQ (reference sequence). The CDR3 runs 14 residues. The CDR3 sequence: CASSLDTGNTEAFF. In DNA, the CDR3 is TGTGCCAGCAGCTTAGATACAGGGAACACTGAAGCTTTCTTT.

The gene calls are TRBV29-1 and TRBJ1-2; D perhaps matches TRBD1 (5 bases). The length of the CDR3 is 13 residues. V shed 6 bases and J shed 4 bases, with 15 bases lying between them. Germline CDR1 reads SQVTM; CDR2 reads ANQGSEA. The CDR3 DNA is TGCAGCGTGGACCGGGGGGAAGGCTATGGCTACACCTTC. It yields the protein CSVDRGEGYGYTF.

This chain links TRBV7-2 with TRBJ1-1; TRBD1 might be the D (5 bases). Trimming cost V 5 bases and J 4 bases, with 17 bases left between them. The CDR3 consists of 15 residues. Germline values: CDR1 SGHTA, CDR2 FQGNSA. Here the CDR3 DNA reads TGTGCCAGCAGCCCTCAGACCCCAAGGGGCACTGAAGCTTTCTTT. This codes for CASSPQTPRGTEAFF.

The rearrangement uses TRBV14 and TRBJ1-2, with D possibly TRBD1 on 6 matching bases. CDR3 length equals 16 residues. Germline-derived CDR1 and CDR2 are SGHDN and FVKESK. V was trimmed by 1 base and J by 8 bases, leaving 20 bases between them. CDR3 in amino acids: CASSQVGLSTQGGYTF. The DNA for the CDR3 is TGTGCCAGCAGCCAAGTCGGATTGTCGACCCAGGGGGGCTACACCTTC.

The genes are TRBV11-3 and TRBJ2-7, with 8 nucleotides matching TRBD2. The CDR3 covers 14 residues. J gave up 7 bases and V 1 base, and 6 bases lay outside the gene matches. The germline V gene has CDR1 SGHNT and CDR2 YENEEA. The CDR3 loop reads CASSLAGTSSEQYF. As DNA, the CDR3 is TGTGCCAGCAGCTTAGCCGGGACTAGTAGTGAGCAGTACTTC.

The V call is TRBV19, the J call TRBJ1-4; D is uncertain. Germline values: CDR1 LNHDA, CDR2 SQIVND (reference sequence). Between the trimmed V and J ends, which lost 5 bases and 5 bases, there was a span of 6 bases. The CDR3 length is 12 residues. CDR3 protein: CASSELNEKLFF. In nucleotides, the CDR3 is TGTGCCAGTAGTGAACTAAATGAAAAACTGTTTTTT.

V gene TRBV28 combines with J gene TRBJ1-5; D is unclear. Trimming shortened V by 2 bases and J by 6 bases, and 8 bases separated the two germline ends. CDR3 size: 13 residues. Germline CDR1 is MDHEN and CDR2 is SYDVKM. The DNA for the CDR3 is TGTGCCAGCAGTTTAGGGAGGGTTCAGCCCCAGCATTTT. This sequence encodes CASSLGRVQPQHF.

The rearrangement uses TRBV7-2 and TRBJ2-1; 7 bases align to TRBD2. Trimming cost V 5 bases and J 4 bases; bases outside gene matches: 11. CDR3 size: 16 residues. Germline values: CDR1 SGHTA, CDR2 FQGNSA. The CDR3 here is CASSPATGGMYNEQFF. DNA of the CDR3: TGTGCCAGCAGCCCAGCGACGGGGGGAATGTACAATGAGCAGTTCTTC.

The rearrangement uses TRBV7-9 and TRBJ1-2; 7 bases map to TRBD1. This CDR3 has 15 amino acids. The trim removed 5 bases at V and 3 bases at J, leaving 9 bases unmatched. Germline V CDR1 and CDR2: SEHNR, FQNEAQ (reference sequence). The CDR3 nucleotides read TGTGCCAGCAGCGCTCCCGGGACAGAATACTATGGCTACACCTTC. Encoded protein: CASSAPGTEYYGYTF.

CDR3 sequence reads: CASSFAGVGGTEAFF. As DNA, the CDR3 is TGTGCCAGCAGCTTCGCAGGGGTGGGTGGCACTGAAGCTTTCTTT. The chain uses TRBV7-9 and TRBJ1-1, with TRBD1 as a possible D gene (6 bases). Trimming cost V 3 bases and J 4 bases, with 15 bases left between them. The CDR3 consists of 15 residues. Germline CDR1 SEHNR, CDR2 FQNEAQ (reference sequence).

The CDR3 bases are TGTGCCAGCCTTAACCCAGGGCTCAACCACTATGGCTACACCTTC. It translates to CASLNPGLNHYGYTF. V gene TRBV7-2 combines with J gene TRBJ1-2; possible D gene TRBD1, 5 bases. Per germline, CDR1 SGHTA and CDR2 FQGNSA. The CDR3 is 15 residues long. V was shortened by 8 bases and J by 3 bases, with 19 bases between the two germline ends.

This clone was picked up a small number of times. This rearrangement joins TRBV6-6 to TRBJ1-1; the D gene is possibly TRBD1 (6 bases). The CDR3 extends over 14 amino acids. Germline V gene sequence: CDR1 MNHNY, CDR2 SVGAGI (reference sequence). V was cut by 4 bases and J by 7 bases, with 16 bases left in between. The CDR3 loop is CASSFPTGGIEAFF. In DNA, the CDR3 is TGTGCCAGCAGTTTCCCGACAGGCGGCATTGAAGCTTTCTTT.

This sequence joins TRBV13 and TRBJ2-7; 9 positions agree with TRBD2. The CDR3 spans 15 residues. Germline lookup yields CDR1 PRHDT and CDR2 FYEKMQ (reference sequence). V lost 1 base, J lost 5 bases, and 6 bases stayed unmatched. As DNA, the CDR3 is TGTGCCAGCAGCTTAGTTGCGGGAGGGATAAACGAGCAGTACTTC. Its protein is CASSLVAGGINEQYF.

The chain uses TRBV19 and TRBJ1-2, with D perhaps matching TRBD1 (5 bases). The CDR3 consists of 15 residues. Germline V gives CDR1 LNHDA, CDR2 SQIVND (reference sequence). Trimming removed 6 bases at V and 3 bases at J, with 17 bases between. CDR3 sequence (DNA): TGTGCCAGTAGCCAACCAGGGATCCTAGACTATGGCTACACCTTC. It encodes CASSQPGILDYGYTF.

This chain links TRBV29-1 with TRBJ2-1; 10 nucleotides align to TRBD2. CDR1 is SQVTM and CDR2 is ANQGSEA in the germline V gene. The CDR3 has 13 residues. V trimming: 6 bases; J trimming: 6 bases; junction bases outside the gene matches: 5. CDR3 protein: CSVKREGPNEQFF. CDR3 nucleotide sequence: TGCAGCGTCAAGCGGGAGGGCCCCAATGAGCAGTTCTTC.

DNA of the CDR3: TGTGCCAGTAGATCAGGGGAGTCTGGGGCCAACGTCCTGACTTTC. Amino acids: CASRSGESGANVLTF. The chain links TRBV19 to TRBJ2-6; perhaps TRBD1 as D (6 bases). Deletions cut 6 bases from V and 1 base from J, with 10 bases between. Per the germline V gene, CDR1 is LNHDA and CDR2 is SQIVND (reference sequence). The CDR3 runs to 15 residues.

This chain uses TRBV5-1 with TRBJ2-3; 8 bases fit TRBD2. Germline trimming cut 4 bases from V and 1 base from J; bases unmatched to any gene: 8. The germline CDR1 and CDR2 sequences are SGHRS and YFSETQ. The CDR3 covers 16 residues. CDR3 in DNA: TGCGCCAGCAGCAAGGACCTGACTAGCGGCACAGATACGCAGTATTTT. Translated, it gives CASSKDLTSGTDTQYF.

CDR3 DNA sequence: TGTGCCAGTAGTATAGGTGCCGGGGCGGGAGGAAACACCATATATTTT. It is translated as CASSIGAGAGGNTIYF. The gene calls are TRBV19 and TRBJ1-3, with TRBD1 as a possible D gene (5 bases). This CDR3 has 16 amino acids. Trimming took off 1 base at V and 4 bases at J, with 14 bases between the two ends. Germline V gene lookup returns CDR1 LNHDA and CDR2 SQIVND (reference sequence).

This chain links TRBV5-1 with TRBJ2-3; TRBD2 aligns across 14 bases. V lost 5 bases to trimming and J lost 2 bases; unmatched junction nucleotides: 4. The germline V gene encodes CDR1 SGHRS and CDR2 YFSETQ. The CDR3 is 16 residues long. The CDR3 nucleotides read TGCGCCAGCAGAGGACTAGCGGGAGGCGACACAGATACGCAGTATTTT. Translated: CASRGLAGGDTDTQYF.

This chain connects TRBV5-4 to TRBJ1-3; 7 bases agree with TRBD1. The CDR3 consists of 15 residues. From germline, CDR1 is SGHNT and CDR2 YYREEE (reference sequence). The junction had 1 base not matched to a gene; V was cut back by 1 base and J by 0 bases. Here the CDR3 reads CASSLTGDSGNTIYF. DNA for the CDR3: TGTGCCAGCAGCTTGACAGGGGACTCTGGAAACACCATATATTTT.